These 18 T cell receptor beta chains originate from one sample sequenced in a study of T cell repertoires in ileal Crohn's disease. This table comes from immunoSEQ multiplex PCR, and its TCRdb copy is limited to in-frame clones, with some not included. The sample has about 15,000 clones; 75% to 85% are singletons. Input material: ileal tissue. All receptors come from an adult with Crohn's disease.

The chain combines TRBV30 with TRBJ1-2; D is uncertain. Germline CDR1 and CDR2: GTSNPN and SVGIG (reference sequence). The CDR3 covers 12 residues. The ends were cut back, 2 bases at V and 2 bases at J, with 6 bases in the middle. CDR3 coding DNA: TGTGCCTGGAGTTCATCCAACTATGGCTACACCTTC. Its protein product is CAWSSSNYGYTF. The entire variable domain, with the rest obtained from reference TRBV30 and TRBJ1-2, is as follows: SQTIHQWPATLVQPVGSPLSLECTVEGTSNPNLYWYRQAAGRGLQLLFYSVGIGQISSEVPQNLSASRPQDRQFILSSKKLLLSDSGFYLCAWSSSNYGYTFGSGTRLTVV.

This chain uses TRBV6-5 with TRBJ2-7; the match to TRBD2 covers 12 bases. The CDR3 is 15 amino acids. V lost 4 bases to trimming and J lost 4 bases; unmatched junction nucleotides: 5. Germline CDR1 reads MNHEY; CDR2 reads SVGAGI. This CDR3 reads CASSSKGLAGYEQYF. The CDR3 DNA is TGTGCCAGCAGTTCCAAAGGACTAGCGGGATACGAGCAGTACTTC.

The V and J genes are TRBV27 and TRBJ1-4; TRBD1 matches 11 bases. V lost 6 bases to trimming and J lost 0 bases; unmatched junction nucleotides: 6. Per germline, CDR1 MNHEY and CDR2 SMNVEV (reference sequence). The CDR3 is 17 residues long. CDR3 DNA sequence: TGTGCCAGCAGCGCCTGGACAGGGGGCACAACTAATGAAAAACTGTTTTTT. Protein: CASSAWTGGTTNEKLFF.

The rearrangement links TRBV18 to TRBJ2-4, with 12 positions matching TRBD1. This CDR3 contains 17 residues. V shed 3 bases and J 1 base; nucleotides not matched to a gene: 4. Germline V CDR1 and CDR2: KGHSH, LQKENI. CDR3 protein: CASSPGTGGMAKNIQYF. The CDR3, as DNA: TGTGCCAGCTCACCGGGGACAGGGGGCATGGCCAAAAACATTCAGTACTTC.

The gene calls are TRBV28 and TRBJ2-7; the match to TRBD1 covers 8 bases. This CDR3 is 18 amino acids long. Trimming at V came to 8 bases and at J to 3 bases, leaving 21 bases not matched to a gene. Per germline, CDR1 MDHEN and CDR2 SYDVKM. In DNA, the CDR3 is TGTGCCAGCTCCTCATTAAGACCCGGACAGGGACCTAACTACGAGCAGTACGTC. It translates to CASSSLRPGQGPNYEQYV.

The chain couples TRBV6-1 to TRBJ2-5; D unclear. The CDR3 is 13 amino acids. Germline V gene data show CDR1 as MNHNS and CDR2 as SASEGT. Trimming took 2 bases from V and 4 from J, leaving 8 bases between them. CDR3 coding DNA: TGTGCCAGCAGTGAATCCCTAGGAGAGACCCAGTACTTC. It is translated as CASSESLGETQYF.

The chain is built from TRBV27 and TRBJ2-7, with D maybe TRBD1 (6 bases). The germline V gene encodes CDR1 MNHEY and CDR2 SMNVEV (reference sequence). This CDR3 spans 11 amino acids. The V end was cut by 6 bases, the J end by 7 bases, with 10 bases between. The CDR3 spells CASRKQGEQYF. CDR3 DNA: TGTGCCAGCAGGAAGCAGGGGGAGCAGTACTTC.

The CDR3 is CASGSGGYTDTQYF. CDR3 DNA: TGTGCCAGCGGGAGCGGGGGATACACAGATACGCAGTATTTT. The J gene is TRBJ2-3, the V gene TRBV9; 8 positions agree with TRBD2. CDR3 length equals 14 residues. Germline CDR1 reads SGDLS; CDR2 reads YYNGEE. Losses at the gene ends were 7 bases for V and 2 bases for J; bases not matched to a gene: 6.

The CDR3 reads CASSFTSKESGNTIYF. DNA for the CDR3: TGTGCCAGCAGTTTTACATCCAAAGAATCTGGAAACACCATATATTTT. The chain links TRBV28 to TRBJ1-3; D not resolved. CDR1 is MDHEN and CDR2 is SYDVKM in the germline V gene. The V end lost 3 bases, the J end lost 1 base, and 13 bases lay between the germline ends. The CDR3 is 16 residues long.

This rearrangement joins TRBV10-3 to TRBJ1-3; D unclear. The length of the CDR3 is 11 residues. The ends were cut back, 10 bases at V and 8 bases at J, with 12 bases in the middle. Germline V CDR1 and CDR2: ENHRY, SYGVKD. CDR3 sequence reads: CATSIEDTIYF. The CDR3 DNA reads TGTGCCACCTCGATAGAGGACACCATATATTTT.

J is TRBJ2-7 and V is TRBV27, with a weak D call TRBD1 (6 bases). This CDR3 contains 11 residues. Germline CDR1 reads MNHEY; CDR2 reads SMNVEV (reference sequence). CDR3 sequence reads: CATGISYEQYF. The CDR3 bases are TGTGCTACAGGGATCTCCTACGAGCAGTACTTC.

The V call is TRBV19, the J call TRBJ1-5, with 7 bases that match TRBD1. The germline CDR1 and CDR2 sequences are LNHDA and SQIVND (reference sequence). J gave up 0 bases and V 6 bases, and 5 bases lay outside the gene matches. The CDR3 has 15 residues. CDR3 residues: CASRSGGYSNQPQHF. The DNA for the CDR3 is TGTGCCAGTAGGTCAGGGGGTTATAGCAATCAGCCCCAGCATTTT.

The rearrangement joins TRBV28 to TRBJ2-7, with TRBD1 matching over 8 bases. The CDR3 runs 15 residues. CDR1 is MDHEN, CDR2 SYDVKM, per germline. With 6 bases clipped from V and 6 bases from J, the junction kept 13 bases outside the gene matches. Here the CDR3 reads CASRATLGQGGEQYF. Written as DNA, the CDR3 is TGTGCCAGCAGGGCCACCTTAGGACAGGGCGGCGAGCAGTACTTC.

This clone was observed a single time. The rearrangement joins TRBV9 to TRBJ1-2, with D tentatively TRBD1 (6 bases). Trimming took off 0 bases at V and 8 bases at J, with 11 bases between the two ends. Germline assignment: CDR1 SGDLS and CDR2 YYNGEE. This CDR3 is built from 13 residues. The CDR3 spells CASSVGQGFGYTF. CDR3 coding DNA: TGTGCCAGCAGCGTAGGGCAGGGGTTCGGCTACACCTTC.

This chain connects TRBV4-1 to TRBJ1-4; D uncertain. Germline assignment: CDR1 MGHRA and CDR2 YSYEKL. Trimming removed 0 bases from V and 0 bases from J, with 14 bases in between. There are 18 residues in the CDR3. CDR3 loop: CASSQDSLVPATNEKLFF. The CDR3 nucleotides read TGCGCCAGCAGCCAAGACAGCCTAGTACCCGCAACTAATGAAAAACTGTTTTTT.

The CDR3 loop reads CASSYPGGSNGYTF. The CDR3 DNA reads TGTGCCAGCAGTTACCCGGGGGGCAGCAATGGCTACACCTTC. The J gene is TRBJ1-2, the V gene TRBV6-6; D perhaps matches TRBD1 (6 bases). The ends were cut back, 2 bases at V and 6 bases at J, with 13 bases in the middle. From germline, CDR1 is MNHNY and CDR2 SVGAGI (reference sequence). There are 14 residues in the CDR3.

CDR3 protein: CASRAGGLNTEAFF. DNA for the CDR3: TGTGCCAGCAGAGCAGGGGGCCTGAACACTGAAGCTTTCTTT. The rearrangement uses TRBV6-5 and TRBJ1-1, with 8 bases aligning to TRBD1. With 6 bases clipped from V and 0 bases from J, the junction kept 3 bases outside the gene matches. Germline CDR1 and CDR2: MNHEY and SVGAGI. This CDR3 spans 14 amino acids.

This clone appeared once. The chain links TRBV6-1 to TRBJ2-7; TRBD2 matches at 7 bases. The length of the CDR3 is 15 residues. Germline lookup yields CDR1 MNHNS and CDR2 SASEGT. The V segment lost 1 base and the J segment 0 bases; nucleotides outside the gene matches: 3. CDR3: CASSEGLAGSYEQYV. CDR3 nucleotide sequence: TGTGCCAGCAGTGAAGGGTTAGCGGGCTCCTACGAGCAGTACGTC.